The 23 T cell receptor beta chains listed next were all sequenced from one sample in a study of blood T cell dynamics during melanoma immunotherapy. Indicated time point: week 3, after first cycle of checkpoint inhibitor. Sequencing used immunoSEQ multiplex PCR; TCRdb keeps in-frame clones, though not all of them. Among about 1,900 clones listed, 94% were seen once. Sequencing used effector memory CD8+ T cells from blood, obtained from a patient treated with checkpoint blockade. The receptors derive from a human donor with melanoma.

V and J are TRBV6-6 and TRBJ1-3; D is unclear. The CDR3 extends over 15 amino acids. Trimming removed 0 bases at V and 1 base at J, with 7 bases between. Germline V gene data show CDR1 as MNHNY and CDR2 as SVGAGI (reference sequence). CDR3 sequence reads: CASSYSWWSGNTIYF. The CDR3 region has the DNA TGTGCCAGCAGTTACTCCTGGTGGTCTGGAAACACCATATATTTT.

The CDR3 reads CASSLQIGEDTQYF. The DNA for the CDR3 is TGTGCCAGCAGTTTACAAATAGGGGAAGATACGCAGTATTTT. The chain joins TRBV27 to TRBJ2-3; D is perhaps TRBD1 (5 bases). The V end was cut by 2 bases, the J end by 5 bases, with 11 bases between. The length of the CDR3 is 14 residues. The germline V gene encodes CDR1 MNHEY and CDR2 SMNVEV (reference sequence).

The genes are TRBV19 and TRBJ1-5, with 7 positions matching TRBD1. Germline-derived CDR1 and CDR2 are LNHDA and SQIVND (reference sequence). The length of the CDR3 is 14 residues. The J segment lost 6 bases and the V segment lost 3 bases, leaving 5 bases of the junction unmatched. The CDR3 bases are TGTGCCAGTAGTATTGGGACAGTCGGTCAGCCCCAGCATTTT. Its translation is CASSIGTVGQPQHF. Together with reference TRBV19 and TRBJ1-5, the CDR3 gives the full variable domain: DGGITQSPKYLFRKEGQNVTLSCEQNLNHDAMYWYRQDPGQGLRLIYYSQIVNDFQKGDIAEGYSVSREKKESFPLTVTSAQKNPTAFYLCASSIGTVGQPQHFGDGTRLSIL.

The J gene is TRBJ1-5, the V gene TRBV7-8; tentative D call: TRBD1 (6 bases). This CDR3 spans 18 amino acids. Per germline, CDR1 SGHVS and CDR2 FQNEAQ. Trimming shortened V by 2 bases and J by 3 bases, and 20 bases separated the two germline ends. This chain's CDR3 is CASSLMANREANNQPQHF. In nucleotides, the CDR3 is TGTGCCAGCAGCTTAATGGCCAACAGGGAGGCTAACAATCAGCCCCAGCATTTT.

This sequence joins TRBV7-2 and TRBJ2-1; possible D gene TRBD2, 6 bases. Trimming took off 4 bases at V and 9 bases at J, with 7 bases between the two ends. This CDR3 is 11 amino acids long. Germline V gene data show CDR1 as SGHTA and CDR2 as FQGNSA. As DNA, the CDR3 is TGTGCCAGCAGCTGGCGGGGTGAGCAGTTCTTC. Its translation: CASSWRGEQFF.

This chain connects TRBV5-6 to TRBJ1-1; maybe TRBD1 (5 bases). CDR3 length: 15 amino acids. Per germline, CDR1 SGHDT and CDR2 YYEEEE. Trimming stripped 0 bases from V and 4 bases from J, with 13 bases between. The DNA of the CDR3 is TGTGCCAGCAGCTTGGGTTTGCAGGGAGCCACTGAAGCTTTCTTT. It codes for CASSLGLQGATEAFF.

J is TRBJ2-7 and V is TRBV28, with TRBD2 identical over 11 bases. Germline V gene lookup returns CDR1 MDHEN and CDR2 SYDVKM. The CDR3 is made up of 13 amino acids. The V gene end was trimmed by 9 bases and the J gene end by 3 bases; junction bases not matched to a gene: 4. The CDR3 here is CASSGRALYEQYF. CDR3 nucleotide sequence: TGTGCCAGTAGCGGGAGGGCCCTCTACGAGCAGTACTTC.

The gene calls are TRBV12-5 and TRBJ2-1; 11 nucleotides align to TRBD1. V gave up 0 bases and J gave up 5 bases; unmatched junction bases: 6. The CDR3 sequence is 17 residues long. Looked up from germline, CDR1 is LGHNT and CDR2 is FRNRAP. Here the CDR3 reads CASGLVGQGAYHNEQFF. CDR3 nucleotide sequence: TGTGCTAGTGGTTTGGTCGGACAGGGGGCTTACCACAATGAGCAGTTCTTC.

The CDR3 sequence: CASSQDLTDLGDEQYF. The CDR3 region has the DNA TGTGCCAGCAGCCAAGATTTAACCGACCTCGGGGACGAGCAGTACTTC. V and J are TRBV4-2 and TRBJ2-7, with D tentatively TRBD2 (5 bases). CDR3 length: 16 residues. CDR1 is LGHNA and CDR2 is YNFKEQ in the germline V gene. Trimming removed 0 bases from V and 5 bases from J, with 17 bases in between.

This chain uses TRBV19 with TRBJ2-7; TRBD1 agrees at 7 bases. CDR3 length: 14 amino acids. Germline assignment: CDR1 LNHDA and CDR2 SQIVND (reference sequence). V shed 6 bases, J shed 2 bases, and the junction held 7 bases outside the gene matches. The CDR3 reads CASSATGRPYEQYF. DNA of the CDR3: TGTGCCAGTAGCGCGACAGGGCGTCCCTACGAGCAGTACTTC.

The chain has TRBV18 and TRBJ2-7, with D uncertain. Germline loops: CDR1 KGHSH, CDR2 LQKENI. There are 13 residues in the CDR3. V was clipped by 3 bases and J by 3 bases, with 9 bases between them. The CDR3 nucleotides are TGTGCCAGCTCACCCCACCCTCTCTACGAGCAGTACTTC. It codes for CASSPHPLYEQYF.

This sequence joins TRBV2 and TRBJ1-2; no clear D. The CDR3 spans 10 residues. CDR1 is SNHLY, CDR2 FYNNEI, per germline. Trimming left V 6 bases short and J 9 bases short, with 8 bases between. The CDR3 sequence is CASRGPSYTF. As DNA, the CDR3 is TGTGCCAGCAGGGGTCCCAGCTACACCTTC.

The CDR3 DNA follows: TGTGCCAGTAGTAATAGGACAGGGGCCACCTATGGCTACACCTTC. Translating gives CASSNRTGATYGYTF. V gene TRBV19 combines with J gene TRBJ1-2, with 9 bases matching TRBD1. This CDR3 spans 15 amino acids. Trimming at V came to 4 bases and at J to 4 bases, leaving 7 bases not matched to a gene. The germline CDR1 and CDR2 sequences are LNHDA and SQIVND (reference sequence). The entire variable domain, with the rest obtained from reference TRBV19 and TRBJ1-2, is as follows: DGGITQSPKYLFRKEGQNVTLSCEQNLNHDAMYWYRQDPGQGLRLIYYSQIVNDFQKGDIAEGYSVSREKKESFPLTVTSAQKNPTAFYLCASSNRTGATYGYTFGSGTRLTVV.

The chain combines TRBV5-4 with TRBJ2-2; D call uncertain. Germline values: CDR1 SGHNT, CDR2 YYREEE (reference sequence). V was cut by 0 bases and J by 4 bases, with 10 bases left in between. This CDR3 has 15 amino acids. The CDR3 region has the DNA TGTGCCAGCAGCTTGGGTACGGGCCTCACCGGGGAGCTGTTTTTT. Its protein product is CASSLGTGLTGELFF.

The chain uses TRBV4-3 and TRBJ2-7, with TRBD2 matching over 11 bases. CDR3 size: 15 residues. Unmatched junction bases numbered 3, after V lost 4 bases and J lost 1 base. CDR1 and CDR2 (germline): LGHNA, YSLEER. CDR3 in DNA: TGCGCCAGCAGCCGCGGGACTAGCGGTTCCTACGAGCAGTACTTC. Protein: CASSRGTSGSYEQYF.

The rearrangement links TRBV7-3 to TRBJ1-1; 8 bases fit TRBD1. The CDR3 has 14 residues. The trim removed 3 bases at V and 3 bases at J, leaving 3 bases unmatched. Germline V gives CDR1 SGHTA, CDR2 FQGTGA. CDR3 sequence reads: CASSFSDRDTEAFF. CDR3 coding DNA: TGTGCCAGCAGCTTCTCGGACAGGGACACTGAAGCTTTCTTT.

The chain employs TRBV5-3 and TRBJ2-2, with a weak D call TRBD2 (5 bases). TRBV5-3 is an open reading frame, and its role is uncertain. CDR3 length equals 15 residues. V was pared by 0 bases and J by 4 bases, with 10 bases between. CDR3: CARSLGGPLTGELFF. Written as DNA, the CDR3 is TGTGCCAGAAGCTTGGGCGGGCCCCTCACCGGGGAGCTGTTTTTT.

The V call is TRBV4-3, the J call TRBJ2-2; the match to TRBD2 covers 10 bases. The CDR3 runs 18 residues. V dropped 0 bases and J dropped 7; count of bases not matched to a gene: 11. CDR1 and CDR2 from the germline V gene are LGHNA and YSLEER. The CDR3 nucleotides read TGCGCCAGCAGCCAAGATTCCCTAGCGGGAGTGTTAGGCGGGGAGCTGTTTTTT. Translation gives CASSQDSLAGVLGGELFF.

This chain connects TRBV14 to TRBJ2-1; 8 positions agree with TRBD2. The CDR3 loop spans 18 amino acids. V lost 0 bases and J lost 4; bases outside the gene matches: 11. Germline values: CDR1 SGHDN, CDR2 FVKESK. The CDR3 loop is CASSQDGARLALYNEQFF. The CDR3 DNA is TGTGCCAGCAGCCAAGATGGGGCGCGACTAGCGCTATACAATGAGCAGTTCTTC.

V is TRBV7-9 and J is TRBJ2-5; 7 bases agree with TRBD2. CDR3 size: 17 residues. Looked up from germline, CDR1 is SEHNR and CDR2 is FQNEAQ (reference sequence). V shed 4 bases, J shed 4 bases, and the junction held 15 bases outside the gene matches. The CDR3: CASSSRPPGLPLETQYF. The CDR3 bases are TGTGCCAGCAGCTCTAGGCCACCGGGACTACCCTTAGAGACCCAGTACTTC.

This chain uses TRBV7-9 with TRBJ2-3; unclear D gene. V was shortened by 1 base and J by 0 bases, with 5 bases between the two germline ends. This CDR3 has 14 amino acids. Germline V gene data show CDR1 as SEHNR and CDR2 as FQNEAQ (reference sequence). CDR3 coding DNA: TGTGCCAGCAGCTTAGTAGGCAGCACAGATACGCAGTATTTT. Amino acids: CASSLVGSTDTQYF. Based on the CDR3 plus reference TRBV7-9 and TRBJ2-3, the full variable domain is DTGVSQNPRHKITKRGQNVTFRCDPISEHNRLYWYRQTLGQGPEFLTYFQNEAQLEKSRLLSDRFSAERPKGSFSTLEIQRTEQGDSAMYLCASSLVGSTDTQYFGPGTRLTVL.

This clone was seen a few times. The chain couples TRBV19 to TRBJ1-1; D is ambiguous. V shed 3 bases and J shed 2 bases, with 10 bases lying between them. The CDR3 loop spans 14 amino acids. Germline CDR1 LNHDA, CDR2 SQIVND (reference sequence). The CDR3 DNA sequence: TGTGCCAGTAGTATCGGGGTAAGAAACACTGAAGCTTTCTTT. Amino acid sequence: CASSIGVRNTEAFF.

The CDR3 region is CASSEVRGQETQYF. The CDR3, as DNA: TGTGCCAGCAGTGAAGTTCGGGGCCAAGAGACCCAGTACTTC. The gene calls are TRBV6-1 and TRBJ2-5; tentatively, D is TRBD2 (5 bases). CDR1 is MNHNS, CDR2 SASEGT, per germline. Trimming removed 1 base at V and 1 base at J, with 7 bases between. The CDR3 contains 14 residues.